The source of this T cell receptor beta chain is a study of tissue T cells after allogeneic stem cell transplantation. The repertoire was sequenced with immunoSEQ multiplex PCR; TCRdb's copy has only in-frame clones and lacks some. The sample shows around 5,900 clones, 49% of them seen only once. Points from the study as a whole: Only a limited share of tissue TCRs appeared in blood or spleen.

The time point denotes: mouse harvest day 7 after allogeneic transplant. Mouse grafts combined 10^7 T-cell-depleted bone marrow cells with 10^6 splenic CD5+ T cells. Tissues came from B6→BALB/c major-mismatch GVHD mice at day 7 or 14. In its sample, this clone was seen once. What it binds is not known. Each gene name is a mouse one. Read sequence stops 1 residue before the CDR3 end, and the germline J gene provides the missing end. This CDR3 has 15 amino acids. V was cut by 5 bases and J by 0 bases, with 12 bases left in between. CDR1 and CDR2 from the germline V gene are NSQYPW and LRSPGD (reference sequence).

The source of this sequence is a female BALB/c mouse given C57BL/6 T cells with graft-versus-host disease after an allogeneic hematopoietic cell transplant. Sample: gut tissue. The rearrangement uses TRBV1 and TRBJ2-3; TRBD2 is a possible D gene (6 bases). The CDR3 bases that were read are TGCACCTGCAGTTTTGACTGGACTAGTGCAGAAACGCTGTAT. Its translation is CTCSFDWTSAETLY. The full CDR3 protein reads CTCSFDWTSAETLYF.